This T cell receptor beta chain was captured in a study of Tregs in tolerant kidney transplant recipients. Whole-study results and caveats: Expanding Tregs on activated donor B cells appeared to best identify donor-specific TCRbeta clones. The small number of patients limits these findings pending further validation.

Trimming removed 2 bases at V and 4 bases at J, with 11 bases between. The CDR3 has 15 residues. Germline values: CDR1 SEHNR, CDR2 FQNEAQ (reference sequence). In regard to this clone: Its target is unknown.

The method was immunoSEQ multiplex PCR; TCRdb's version includes in-frame clones alone and lacks a portion of them. Of 200,000 to 300,000 clones listed, roughly 84% were seen once; the top ten hold about 0.64%. Thawed PBMCs were FACS-sorted into unstimulated CD4+CD25+CD127- regulatory T cells, CD4+CD25- non-regulatory cells, CD4 and CD8 cells. This TCR was sampled from a human donor in good health. This chain connects TRBV7-9 to TRBJ2-2, with D perhaps matching TRBD2 (5 bases). The sequencing sample was made of CD4+ T cells from blood. CDR3 sequence (DNA): TGTGCCAGCAGCTTACAGCGGCTGGCCACCGGGGAGCTGTTTTTT. Its translation: CASSLQRLATGELFF.